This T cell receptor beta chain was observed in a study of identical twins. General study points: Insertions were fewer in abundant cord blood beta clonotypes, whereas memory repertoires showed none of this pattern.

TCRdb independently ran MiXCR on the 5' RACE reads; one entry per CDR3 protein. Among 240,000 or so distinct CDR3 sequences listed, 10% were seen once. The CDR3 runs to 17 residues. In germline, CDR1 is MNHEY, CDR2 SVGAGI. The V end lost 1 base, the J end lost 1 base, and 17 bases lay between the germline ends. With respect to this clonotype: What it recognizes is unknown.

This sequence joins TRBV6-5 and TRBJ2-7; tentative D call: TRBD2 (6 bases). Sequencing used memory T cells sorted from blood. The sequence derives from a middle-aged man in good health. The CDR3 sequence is CASSYYPTGSRSYEQYF. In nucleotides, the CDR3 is TGTGCCAGCAGTTACTACCCGACCGGGAGTAGGTCCTACGAGCAGTACTTC.